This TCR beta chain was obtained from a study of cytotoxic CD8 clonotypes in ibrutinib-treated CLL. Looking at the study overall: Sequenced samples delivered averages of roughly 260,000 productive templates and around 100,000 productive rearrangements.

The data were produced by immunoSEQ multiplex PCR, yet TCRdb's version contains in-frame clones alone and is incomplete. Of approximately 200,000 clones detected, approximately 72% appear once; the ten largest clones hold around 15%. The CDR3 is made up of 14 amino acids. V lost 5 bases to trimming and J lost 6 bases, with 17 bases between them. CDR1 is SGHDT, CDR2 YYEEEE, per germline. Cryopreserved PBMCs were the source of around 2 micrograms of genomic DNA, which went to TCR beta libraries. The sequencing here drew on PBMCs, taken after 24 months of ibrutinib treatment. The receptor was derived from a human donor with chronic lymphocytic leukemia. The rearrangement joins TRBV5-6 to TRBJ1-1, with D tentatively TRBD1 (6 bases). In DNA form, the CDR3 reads TGTGCCAGCAGATCCCTTAACAGGGTAGCTGAAGCTTTCTTT. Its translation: CASRSLNRVAEAFF. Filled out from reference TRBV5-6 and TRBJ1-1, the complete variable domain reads DAGVTQSPTHLIKTRGQQVTLRCSPKSGHDTVSWYQQALGQGPQFIFQYYEEEERQRGNFPDRFSGHQFPNYSSELNVNALLLGDSALYLCASRSLNRVAEAFFGQGTRLTVV.